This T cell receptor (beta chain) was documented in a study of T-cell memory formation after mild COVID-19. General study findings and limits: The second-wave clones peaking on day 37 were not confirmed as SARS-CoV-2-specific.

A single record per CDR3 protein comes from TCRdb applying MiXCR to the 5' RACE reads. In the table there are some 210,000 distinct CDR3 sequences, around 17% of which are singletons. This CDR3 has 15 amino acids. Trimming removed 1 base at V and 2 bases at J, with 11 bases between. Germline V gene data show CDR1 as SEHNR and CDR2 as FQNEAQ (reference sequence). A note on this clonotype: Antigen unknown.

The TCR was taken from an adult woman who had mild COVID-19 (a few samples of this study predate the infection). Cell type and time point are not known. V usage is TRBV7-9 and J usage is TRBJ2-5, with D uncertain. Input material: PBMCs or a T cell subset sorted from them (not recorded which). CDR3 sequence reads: CASSLVGAIQETQYF. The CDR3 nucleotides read TGTGCCAGCAGCTTAGTCGGAGCGATTCAAGAGACCCAGTACTTC.